This TCR beta chain was captured by sequencing in a study of blood T cell repertoires in COVID-19. This clone came up a few times. Authors' data handling: Reference gene primer amplification in the assay estimated nucleated cell counts. Repertoires were generated with immunoSEQ multiplex PCR, while TCRdb's copy carries only in-frame clones and drops some. From that table come the V and J calls and clone size; the DNA was used to work out D and trimming. Of about 120,000 clones in the sample, 70% to 90% were seen once. The germline V and J ends were trimmed by 4 bases and 1 base, with 13 bases remaining between them. There are 16 residues in the CDR3. CDR1 is KGHSH, CDR2 LQKENI, per germline.

The clonotype originates from a woman aged 45-65 years with acute or convalescent COVID-19. The specimen sequenced was peripheral blood. The J gene is TRBJ2-2, the V gene TRBV18; tentative D call: TRBD2 (5 bases). CDR3 region: CASSRERLQNTGELFF. The CDR3 DNA reads TGTGCCAGCTCACGAGAGCGGTTGCAGAACACCGGGGAGCTGTTTTTT.